This TCR beta chain was identified during a study of PD-1 blockade in classical Hodgkin lymphoma. Germline-derived CDR1 and CDR2 are LNHNV and YYDKDF (reference sequence). The V end was cut by 1 base, the J end by 2 bases, with 12 bases between. The CDR3 runs 16 residues. The table came from immunoSEQ multiplex PCR; TCRdb's copy has only in-frame clones and leaves some out. The sample lists tens of thousands of clones, around 74% seen once, with 12% in the top ten. Time point specified: cycle 4 day 1 (C4D1), after less than seven weeks of nivolumab. All patients relapsed after autologous stem cell transplantation, and brentuximab vedotin exposure varied.

The sequencing here drew on peripheral blood mononuclear cells (PBMCs), taken before the fourth cycle of nivolumab. The clonotype was recovered from a human donor with classical Hodgkin lymphoma. The chain carries TRBV15 and TRBJ2-1; perhaps TRBD2 as D (6 bases). The CDR3 DNA follows: TGTGCCACCAGCAGAGGAGGGGCTAGCGCCTACAATGAGCAGTTCTTC. Translated, it gives CATSRGGASAYNEQFF.